This T cell receptor (beta chain) was identified in a study of blood T cells in healthy people across ages. Germline loops: CDR1 DFQATT, CDR2 SNEGSKA (reference sequence). Trimming removed 0 bases from V and 2 bases from J, with 11 bases in between. The CDR3 is 14 amino acids. Study-level findings and limits: The study regarded diversity estimates from one million T cells as underestimates.

Of note for this clonotype: What it recognizes is unknown.

Sample-barcoded 5' priming and a J-beta primer mix drove a second PCR of roughly 7 to 11 cycles. TCRdb processed the 5' RACE reads anew with MiXCR; each CDR3 protein has one entry. In the table there are some 760,000 distinct CDR3 sequences, just under 25% of which are singletons. These data were also filed under a second study, of T cells of mothers and their children. That paper states: All donors were healthy and Caucasian; they were a few mothers and their six children.

Sequencing used blood. V usage is TRBV20-1 and J usage is TRBJ2-7; the D call may be TRBD1 or TRBD2 (6 bases each). This TCR came from a boy younger than 18 in good health. Here the CDR3 DNA reads TGCAGTGCTAGAGATGCCGGGGGCGCCTACGAGCAGTACTTC. Translated, it gives CSARDAGGAYEQYF.